The 14 T cell receptor beta chains below were found in one sample sequenced in a study of TIL therapy for anti-PD-1-resistant metastatic lung cancer. Sequencing used immunoSEQ v3. The table came from immunoSEQ multiplex PCR; TCRdb's copy has only in-frame clones and leaves some out. The sample includes 55,000 to 65,000 clones, 73% seen only once; the top ten take roughly 2%. Time point in this sample: pre-treatment sample, taken before nivolumab and TIL therapy. Sample: blood, taken at baseline. Source of these receptors: a person between 25 and 80 years old with non-small cell lung cancer.

This chain connects TRBV19 to TRBJ1-2, with 9 bases fitting TRBD1. The CDR3 sequence is 14 residues long. CDR1 LNHDA and CDR2 SQIVND come from the germline V gene (reference sequence). Germline trimming cut 7 bases from V and 3 bases from J; bases unmatched to any gene: 6. The CDR3 loop reads CASKVGQGDYGYTF. CDR3 bases: TGTGCCAGTAAGGTGGGACAGGGTGACTATGGCTACACCTTC.

This clone has just one count. This chain joins TRBV19 and TRBJ2-5, with 10 nucleotides matching TRBD1. The CDR3 loop spans 19 amino acids. Germline trimming cut 4 bases from V and 4 bases from J; bases unmatched to any gene: 18. CDR1 and CDR2 from the germline V gene are LNHDA and SQIVND (reference sequence). The CDR3 protein is CASSRFTGTGERRGETQYF. Written as DNA, the CDR3 is TGTGCCAGTAGTAGATTTACCGGGACAGGGGAACGGAGAGGAGAGACCCAGTACTTC. The full variable domain, in which reference TRBV19 and TRBJ2-5 provide the parts outside the CDR3, is DGGITQSPKYLFRKEGQNVTLSCEQNLNHDAMYWYRQDPGQGLRLIYYSQIVNDFQKGDIAEGYSVSREKKESFPLTVTSAQKNPTAFYLCASSRFTGTGERRGETQYFGPGTRLLVL.

This chain connects TRBV5-6 to TRBJ2-6; unclear D gene. This CDR3 has 14 residues. Germline V CDR1 and CDR2: SGHDT, YYEEEE. Deletions cut 10 bases from V and 0 bases from J, with 11 bases between. Here the CDR3 reads CAGHGSSGANVLTF. The DNA of the CDR3 is TGTGCCGGCCACGGGTCCTCTGGGGCCAACGTCCTGACTTTC.

CDR3 bases: TGTGCCAGCAGTGAAGCAGGGACGGGCACAGATACGCAGTATTTT. Translated, it gives CASSEAGTGTDTQYF. The genes are TRBV6-1 and TRBJ2-3; D is tentatively TRBD1 or TRBD2 (5 bases each). Germline CDR1 MNHNS, CDR2 SASEGT. The CDR3 sequence is 15 residues long. The ends were cut back, 0 bases at V and 1 base at J, with 8 bases in the middle.

In its sample, this clone was seen a few times. V and J are TRBV27 and TRBJ2-7; 7 nucleotides align to TRBD1. Losses at the gene ends were 8 bases for V and 5 bases for J; bases not matched to a gene: 15. Germline V gene lookup returns CDR1 MNHEY and CDR2 SMNVEV (reference sequence). There are 15 residues in the CDR3. CDR3 sequence (DNA): TGTGCCAGCGGTACAAACAGGGGCAGGGGAAACGAGCAGTACTTC. The encoded protein is CASGTNRGRGNEQYF.

The rearrangement uses TRBV14 and TRBJ2-2; 14 positions match TRBD2. The CDR3 extends over 17 amino acids. J lost 5 bases, V lost 5 bases, and 7 bases had no gene match. Germline V lookup: CDR1 SGHDN, CDR2 FVKESK. Here the CDR3 reads CASSGTSGRGRTGELFF. CDR3 DNA: TGTGCCAGCAGCGGGACTAGCGGGAGAGGAAGGACCGGGGAGCTGTTTTTT.

This rearrangement joins TRBV30 to TRBJ2-3; the D is unclear. Germline V CDR1 and CDR2: GTSNPN, SVGIG (reference sequence). CDR3 length: 13 amino acids. Here the CDR3 DNA reads TGTGCTTACCGGGTCAGGACGACAGATACGCAGTATTTT. Amino acid sequence: CAYRVRTTDTQYF. Based on the CDR3 plus reference TRBV30 and TRBJ2-3, the full variable domain is SQTIHQWPATLVQPVGSPLSLECTVEGTSNPNLYWYRQAAGRGLQLLFYSVGIGQISSEVPQNLSASRPQDRQFILSSKKLLLSDSGFYLCAYRVRTTDTQYFGPGTRLTVL.

In DNA form, the CDR3 reads TGCGCCAGCAGCTTAGTTTCTAGCGAAGGGGAGACCCAGTACTTC. Its translation: CASSLVSSEGETQYF. This rearrangement joins TRBV5-1 to TRBJ2-5; D perhaps matches TRBD2 (6 bases). The V and J ends lost 2 bases and 5 bases respectively, with 16 bases between them. CDR1 SGHRS and CDR2 YFSETQ come from the germline V gene. The length of the CDR3 is 15 residues. The full variable domain, with the rest looked up from reference TRBV5-1 and TRBJ2-5, is KAGVTQTPRYLIKTRGQQVTLSCSPISGHRSVSWYQQTPGQGLQFLFEYFSETQRNKGNFPGRFSGRQFSNSRSEMNVSTLELGDSALYLCASSLVSSEGETQYFGPGTRLLVL.

This clone was seen a few times. V usage is TRBV10-1 and J usage is TRBJ2-7, with D possibly TRBD2 on 6 matching bases. There are 12 residues in the CDR3. V was pared by 5 bases and J by 4 bases, with 9 bases between. CDR1 and CDR2 (germline): WNHNN, SYGVQD (reference sequence). For the CDR3, the DNA is TGCGCCAGCAGTTTGGACTATTACGAGCAGTACTTC. It specifies CASSLDYYEQYF.

The chain recombines TRBV4-3 with TRBJ1-2, with TRBD1 matching 10 bases. Germline lookup yields CDR1 LGHNA and CDR2 YSLEER. The CDR3 contains 15 residues. J was trimmed by 2 bases and V by 1 base; bases with no gene match: 1. CDR3: CASSQGQGANYGYTF. DNA for the CDR3: TGCGCCAGCAGCCAAGGACAGGGGGCCAACTATGGCTACACCTTC.

V gene TRBV7-9 combines with J gene TRBJ2-5, with 12 bases that match TRBD2. This CDR3 is built from 19 residues. Germline lookup yields CDR1 SEHNR and CDR2 FQNEAQ (reference sequence). With V trimmed by 5 bases and J by 4 bases, 17 bases remained unmatched. In nucleotides, the CDR3 is TGTGCCAGCAGCCCGGGCGGAGTCTCTAGCGGGAGGGCGCCAGAGACCCAGTACTTC. This codes for CASSPGGVSSGRAPETQYF.

The V call is TRBV7-9, the J call TRBJ2-3; unclear D gene. V lost 3 bases to trimming and J lost 1 base, with 8 bases between them. The germline gives CDR1 SEHNR, CDR2 FQNEAQ (reference sequence). This CDR3 spans 14 amino acids. DNA for the CDR3: TGTGCCAGCAGCTTCTTTACTGGCACAGATACGCAGTATTTT. Protein: CASSFFTGTDTQYF.

The chain recombines TRBV6-5 with TRBJ2-6; D call uncertain. The V end was cut by 4 bases, the J end by 0 bases, with 7 bases between. Germline V CDR1 and CDR2: MNHEY, SVGAGI. The CDR3 runs to 15 residues. This chain's CDR3 is CASSFYFSGANVLTF. The CDR3 DNA is TGTGCCAGCAGTTTCTACTTCTCTGGGGCCAACGTCCTGACTTTC.

V gene TRBV27 combines with J gene TRBJ2-7; 10 positions match TRBD1. This CDR3 contains 15 residues. V lost 8 bases and J lost 3; bases outside the gene matches: 10. Germline lookup yields CDR1 MNHEY and CDR2 SMNVEV (reference sequence). The CDR3 region is CASWAGTGVVYEQYF. As DNA, the CDR3 is TGTGCCAGCTGGGCCGGGACAGGGGTCGTCTACGAGCAGTACTTC.